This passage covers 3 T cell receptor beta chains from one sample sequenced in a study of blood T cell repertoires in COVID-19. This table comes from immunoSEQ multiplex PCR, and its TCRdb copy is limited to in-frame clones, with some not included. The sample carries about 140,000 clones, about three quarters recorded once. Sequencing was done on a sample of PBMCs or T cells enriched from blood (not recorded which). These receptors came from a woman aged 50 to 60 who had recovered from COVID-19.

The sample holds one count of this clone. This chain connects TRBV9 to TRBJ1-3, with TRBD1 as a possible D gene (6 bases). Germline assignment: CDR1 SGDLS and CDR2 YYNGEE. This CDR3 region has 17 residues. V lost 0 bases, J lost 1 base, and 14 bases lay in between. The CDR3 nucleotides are TGTGCCAGCAGCGTAGACCCTCGAGGGGGTTCTGGAAACACCATATATTTT. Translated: CASSVDPRGGSGNTIYF.

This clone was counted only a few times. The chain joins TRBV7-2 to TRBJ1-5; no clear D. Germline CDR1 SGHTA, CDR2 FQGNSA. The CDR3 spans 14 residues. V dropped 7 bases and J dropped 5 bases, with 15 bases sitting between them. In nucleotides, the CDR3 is TGTGCCAGCACCCTAGCGGCGGGTGATCAGCCCCAGCATTTT. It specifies CASTLAAGDQPQHF.

In nucleotides, the CDR3 is TGTGCCAGCTCACCGGGCGGGGGGGCTGATACGCAGTATTTT. It encodes CASSPGGGADTQYF. This chain uses TRBV18 with TRBJ2-3, with 9 bases identical to TRBD2. The CDR3 runs to 14 residues. V lost 3 bases and J lost 6; bases outside the gene matches: 4. CDR1 is KGHSH and CDR2 is LQKENI in the germline V gene.